This T cell receptor beta chain is from a study of blood T cell repertoires in COVID-19. Study-level information: Both acute and convalescent COVID-19 samples were obtained from the United States, Italy and Spain. PBMCs, B-cell-depleted T cells, or T cells provided the cDNA or gDNA that made up the material.

The V end lost 5 bases, the J end lost 2 bases, and 15 bases lay between the germline ends. CDR3 size: 15 residues. Germline V gene sequence: CDR1 LGHDT, CDR2 YNNKEL (reference sequence). Methods used by the authors: Researchers report that nucleated cell counts were estimated from reference gene primer amplification. TCRdb's table, derived via immunoSEQ multiplex PCR, lists solely in-frame clones and lacks some. D and trimming come from the DNA, and the V and J calls and clone size come from that table. This table has more than 250,000 clones, under 90% appearing once. Participants spanned ages about 18 to 89 years and resided in around 25 US areas.

Material for sequencing was PBMCs or T cells enriched from blood (not recorded which). This clonotype was sampled from a woman between 18 and 30 years old who had recovered from COVID-19. This sequence joins TRBV3-1 (or the pseudogene TRBV3-2) and TRBJ2-5, with TRBD2 as a possible D gene (5 bases). CDR3 nucleotide sequence: TGTGCCAGCAGCACCATCGGACTTGTTCAAGAGACCCAGTACTTC. Amino acid sequence: CASSTIGLVQETQYF.